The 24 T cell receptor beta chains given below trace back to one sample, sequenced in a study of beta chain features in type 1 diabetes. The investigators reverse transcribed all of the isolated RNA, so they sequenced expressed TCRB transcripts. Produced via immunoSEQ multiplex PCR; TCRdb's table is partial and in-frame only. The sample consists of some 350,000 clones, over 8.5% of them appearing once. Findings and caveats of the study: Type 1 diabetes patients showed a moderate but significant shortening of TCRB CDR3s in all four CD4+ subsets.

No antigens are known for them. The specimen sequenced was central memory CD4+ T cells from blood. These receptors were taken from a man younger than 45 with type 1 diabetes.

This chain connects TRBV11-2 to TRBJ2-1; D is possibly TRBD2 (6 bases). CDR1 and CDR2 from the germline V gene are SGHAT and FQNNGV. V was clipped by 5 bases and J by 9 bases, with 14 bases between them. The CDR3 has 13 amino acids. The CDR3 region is CASSRRRDSEQFF. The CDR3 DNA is TGTGCCAGCAGCCGTCGAAGGGACTCTGAGCAGTTCTTC.

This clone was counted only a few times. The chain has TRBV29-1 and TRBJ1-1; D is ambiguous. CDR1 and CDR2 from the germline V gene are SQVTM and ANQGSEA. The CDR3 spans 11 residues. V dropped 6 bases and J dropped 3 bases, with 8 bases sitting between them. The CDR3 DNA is TGCAGCGTCTCTTGGGACACTGAAGCTTTCTTT. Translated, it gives CSVSWDTEAFF.

The CDR3 spells CASSLDSQPQHF. In DNA form, the CDR3 reads TGTGCCAGCAGCTTAGATAGCCAGCCCCAGCATTTT. The gene calls are TRBV7-9 and TRBJ1-5; D ambiguous. The V end lost 1 base, the J end lost 7 bases, and 5 bases lay between the germline ends. The CDR3 sequence is 12 residues long. Germline lookup yields CDR1 SEHNR and CDR2 FQNEAQ (reference sequence).

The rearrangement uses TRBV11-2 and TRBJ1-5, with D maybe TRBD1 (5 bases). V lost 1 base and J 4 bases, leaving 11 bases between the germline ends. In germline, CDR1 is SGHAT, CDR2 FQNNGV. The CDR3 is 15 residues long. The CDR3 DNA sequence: TGTGCCAGCAGCTTAGGTGGGGGTGGAAATCAGCCCCAGCATTTT. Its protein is CASSLGGGGNQPQHF.

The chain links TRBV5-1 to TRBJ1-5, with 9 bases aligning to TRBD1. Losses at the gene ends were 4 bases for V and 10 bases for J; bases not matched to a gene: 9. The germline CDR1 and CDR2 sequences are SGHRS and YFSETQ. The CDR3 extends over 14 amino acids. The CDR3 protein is CASSVGTGLSPQHF. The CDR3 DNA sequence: TGCGCCAGCAGCGTAGGGACAGGGCTCAGTCCCCAGCATTTT. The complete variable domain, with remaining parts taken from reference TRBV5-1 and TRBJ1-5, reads KAGVTQTPRYLIKTRGQQVTLSCSPISGHRSVSWYQQTPGQGLQFLFEYFSETQRNKGNFPGRFSGRQFSNSRSEMNVSTLELGDSALYLCASSVGTGLSPQHFGDGTRLSIL.

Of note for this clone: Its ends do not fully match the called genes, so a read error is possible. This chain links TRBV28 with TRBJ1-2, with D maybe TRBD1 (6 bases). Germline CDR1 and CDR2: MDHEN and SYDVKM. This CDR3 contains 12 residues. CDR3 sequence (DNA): TGTGCCAGCAGGCCGCCGTTGGGGACACCACTCTTC. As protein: CASRPPLGTPLF.

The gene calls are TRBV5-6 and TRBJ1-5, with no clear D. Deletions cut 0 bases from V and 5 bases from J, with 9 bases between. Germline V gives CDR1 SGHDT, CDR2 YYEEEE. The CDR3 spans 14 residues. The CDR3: CASSLGRSYQPQHF. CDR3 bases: TGTGCCAGCAGCTTGGGTAGGTCCTATCAGCCCCAGCATTTT.

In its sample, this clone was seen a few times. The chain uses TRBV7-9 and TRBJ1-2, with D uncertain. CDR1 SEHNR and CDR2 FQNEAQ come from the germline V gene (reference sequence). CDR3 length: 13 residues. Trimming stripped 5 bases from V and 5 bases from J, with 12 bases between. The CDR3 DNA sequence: TGTGCCAGCAGCCCTATCGAGGGATATGGCTACACCTTC. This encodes CASSPIEGYGYTF.

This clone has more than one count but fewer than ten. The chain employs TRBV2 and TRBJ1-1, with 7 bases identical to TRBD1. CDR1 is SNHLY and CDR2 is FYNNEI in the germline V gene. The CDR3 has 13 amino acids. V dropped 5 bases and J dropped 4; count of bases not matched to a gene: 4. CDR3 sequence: CASSRQGATEAFF. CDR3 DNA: TGTGCCAGCAGTCGACAGGGAGCCACTGAAGCTTTCTTT.

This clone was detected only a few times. CDR3 DNA sequence: TGCGCCAGCAGCCAGTGGTACGAGGGAGGGGGAAATGAGCAGTTCTTC. Translated: CASSQWYEGGGNEQFF. The rearrangement uses TRBV4-1 and TRBJ2-1; tentative D call: TRBD2 (7 bases). The CDR3 has 16 amino acids. Germline loops: CDR1 MGHRA, CDR2 YSYEKL. The V gene lost 3 bases and the J gene lost 7 bases, with 19 bases spanning the gap.

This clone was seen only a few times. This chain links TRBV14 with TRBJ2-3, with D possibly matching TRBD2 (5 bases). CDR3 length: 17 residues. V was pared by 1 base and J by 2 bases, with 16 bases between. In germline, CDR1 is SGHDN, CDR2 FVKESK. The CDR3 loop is CASSQGGLLPYTDTQYF. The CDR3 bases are TGTGCCAGCAGCCAAGGTGGACTTCTACCATACACAGATACGCAGTATTTT.

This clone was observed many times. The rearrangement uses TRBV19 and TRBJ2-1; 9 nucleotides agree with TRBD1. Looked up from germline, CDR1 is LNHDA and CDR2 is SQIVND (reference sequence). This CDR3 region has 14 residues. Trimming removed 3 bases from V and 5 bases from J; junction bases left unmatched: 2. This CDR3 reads CASSIRTGDNEQFF. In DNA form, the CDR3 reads TGTGCCAGTAGTATTAGGACAGGGGACAATGAGCAGTTCTTC.

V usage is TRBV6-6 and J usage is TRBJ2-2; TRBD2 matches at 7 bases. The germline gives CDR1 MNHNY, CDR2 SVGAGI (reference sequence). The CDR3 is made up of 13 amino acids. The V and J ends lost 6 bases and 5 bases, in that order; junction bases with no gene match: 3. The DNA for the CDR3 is TGTGCCAGCAGGCGCGGGAGTACCGGGGAGCTGTTTTTT. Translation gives CASRRGSTGELFF.

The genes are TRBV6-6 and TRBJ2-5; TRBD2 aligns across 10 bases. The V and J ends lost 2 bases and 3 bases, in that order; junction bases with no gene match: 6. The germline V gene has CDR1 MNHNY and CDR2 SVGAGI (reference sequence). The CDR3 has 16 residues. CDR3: CASSYIPGTSEETQYF. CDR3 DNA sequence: TGTGCCAGCAGTTACATCCCCGGGACTAGCGAAGAGACCCAGTACTTC.

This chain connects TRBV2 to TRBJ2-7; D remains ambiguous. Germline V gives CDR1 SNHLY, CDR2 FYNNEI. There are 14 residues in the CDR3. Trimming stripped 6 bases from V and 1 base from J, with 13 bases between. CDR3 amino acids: CASSPGQESYEQYF. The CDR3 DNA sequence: TGTGCCAGCAGCCCTGGGCAGGAGTCCTACGAGCAGTACTTC.

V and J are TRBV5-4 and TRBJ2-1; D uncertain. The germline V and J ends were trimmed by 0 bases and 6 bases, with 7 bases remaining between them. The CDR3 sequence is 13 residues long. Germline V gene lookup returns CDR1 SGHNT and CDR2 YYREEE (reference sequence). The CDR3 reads CASSLAGPNEQFF. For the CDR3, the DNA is TGTGCCAGCAGCTTGGCCGGGCCCAATGAGCAGTTCTTC.

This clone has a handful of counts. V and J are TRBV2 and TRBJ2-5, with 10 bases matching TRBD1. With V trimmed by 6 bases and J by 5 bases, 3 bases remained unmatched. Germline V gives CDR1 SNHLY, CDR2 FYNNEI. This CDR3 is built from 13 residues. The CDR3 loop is CASSGGQGETQYF. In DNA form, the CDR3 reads TGTGCCAGCAGCGGGGGACAGGGGGAGACCCAGTACTTC.

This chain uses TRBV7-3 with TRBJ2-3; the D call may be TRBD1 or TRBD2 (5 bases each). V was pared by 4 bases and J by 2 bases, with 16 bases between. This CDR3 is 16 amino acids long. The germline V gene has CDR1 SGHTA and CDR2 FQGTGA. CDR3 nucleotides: TGTGCCAGCAGCTACGGGACGGGCCCTTTCACAGATACGCAGTATTTT. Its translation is CASSYGTGPFTDTQYF.

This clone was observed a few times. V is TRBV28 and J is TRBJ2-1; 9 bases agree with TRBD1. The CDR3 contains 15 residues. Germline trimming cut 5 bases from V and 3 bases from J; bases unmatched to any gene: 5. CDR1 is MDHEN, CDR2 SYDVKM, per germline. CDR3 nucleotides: TGTGCCAGCAGTCGGACAGGGGCGGGCTACAATGAGCAGTTCTTC. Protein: CASSRTGAGYNEQFF.

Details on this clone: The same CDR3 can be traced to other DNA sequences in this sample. The DNA of the CDR3 is TGTGCCAGTAGTATCGGGACAGGGGGCTATCAGCCCCAGCATTTT. Encoded protein: CASSIGTGGYQPQHF. This chain uses TRBV19 with TRBJ1-5; 12 nucleotides align to TRBD1. The CDR3 runs to 15 residues. Germline V lookup: CDR1 LNHDA, CDR2 SQIVND (reference sequence). V lost 3 bases and J lost 5; bases outside the gene matches: 2.

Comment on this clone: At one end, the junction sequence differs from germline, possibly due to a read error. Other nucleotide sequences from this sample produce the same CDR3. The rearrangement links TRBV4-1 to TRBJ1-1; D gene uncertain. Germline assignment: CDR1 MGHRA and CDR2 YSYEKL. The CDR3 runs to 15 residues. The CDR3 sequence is CASSQDFSGNTEAFF. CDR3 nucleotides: TGTGCCAGCAGCCAAGATTTCTCAGGGAACACTGAAGCTTTCTTT.

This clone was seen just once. As DNA, the CDR3 is TGTGCCAGCAGTTTTACGGGACGGAATAATTCACCCCTCCACTTT. As protein: CASSFTGRNNSPLHF. The chain has TRBV27 and TRBJ1-6; possible D gene TRBD1, 5 bases. The ends were cut back, 3 bases at V and 5 bases at J, with 11 bases in the middle. The CDR3 is made up of 15 amino acids. Germline V CDR1 and CDR2: MNHEY, SMNVEV (reference sequence).

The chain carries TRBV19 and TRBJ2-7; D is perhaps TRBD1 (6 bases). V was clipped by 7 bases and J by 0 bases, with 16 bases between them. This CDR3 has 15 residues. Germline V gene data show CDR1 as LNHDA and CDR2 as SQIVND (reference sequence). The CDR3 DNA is TGTGCCAGTAAGTGGGGACACCAGGACTCCTACGAGCAGTACTTC. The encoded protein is CASKWGHQDSYEQYF. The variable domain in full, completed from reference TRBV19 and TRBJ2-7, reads DGGITQSPKYLFRKEGQNVTLSCEQNLNHDAMYWYRQDPGQGLRLIYYSQIVNDFQKGDIAEGYSVSREKKESFPLTVTSAQKNPTAFYLCASKWGHQDSYEQYFGPGTRLTVT.

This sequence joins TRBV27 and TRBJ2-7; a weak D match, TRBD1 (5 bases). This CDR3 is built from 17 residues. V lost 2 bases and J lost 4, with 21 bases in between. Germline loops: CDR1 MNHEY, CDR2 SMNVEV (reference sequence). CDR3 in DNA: TGTGCCAGCAGTTTACGGGCAGGGCCCTTAAAGCTTTACGAGCAGTACTTC. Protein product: CASSLRAGPLKLYEQYF.